This entry concerns a single T cell receptor (beta chain). Its antigen is unidentified. PCR employed 60 Vbeta and 13 Jbeta primers. Assay: immunoSEQ multiplex PCR; the TCRdb copy retains only in-frame clones and omits some. Here the sample spans more than 50,000 clones, about three quarters being singletons. The data belong to a study of cytomegalovirus exposure and HLA in healthy donors. Study-wide findings and caveats: Analysis was carried out at a later point, and it linked a missense DCLRE1C variant to TCR beta V- and J-gene trimming.

Specimen: PBMCs. This sequence originates from a man aged 45-65 years in good health and CMV-seropositive.

The CDR3 loop is CASRRGRGAFF. CDR3 nucleotides: TGCGCCAGCAGGCGGGGGAGAGGGGCTTTCTTT. The chain couples TRBV5-1 to TRBJ1-1; maybe TRBD1 (5 bases). The CDR3 is 11 residues long. The germline CDR1 and CDR2 sequences are SGHRS and YFSETQ. Trimming left V 5 bases short and J 11 bases short, with 13 bases between.